What follows are 9 T cell receptor beta chains derived from one specimen sequenced in a study of blood T cell repertoires in COVID-19. Sequencing used immunoSEQ multiplex PCR; TCRdb keeps in-frame clones, though not all of them. The repertoire includes approximately 250,000 clones, around 87% of them detected once, and roughly 5.6% sits in the top ten. The sample consisted of peripheral blood. These receptors came from a woman aged 60 to 75 with COVID-19, enrolled during active disease.

The chain employs TRBV19 and TRBJ1-2; D is unclear. V was shortened by 7 bases and J by 6 bases, with 15 bases between the two germline ends. The CDR3 has 13 amino acids. Germline CDR1 reads LNHDA; CDR2 reads SQIVND (reference sequence). For the CDR3, the DNA is TGTGCCAGTACGTTCCCCGGAGGAGATGGCTACACCTTC. Protein: CASTFPGGDGYTF.

A note on this clone: Other DNA sequences from this sample encode an identical CDR3 as well. The chain employs TRBV27 and TRBJ2-7; D may be TRBD1 (5 bases). This CDR3 spans 14 amino acids. The V gene's germline CDR1 is MNHEY and CDR2 SMNVEV (reference sequence). V was shortened by 1 base and J by 2 bases, with 9 bases between the two germline ends. CDR3 coding DNA: TGTGCCAGCAGTTTATACCAGGGAACCTACGAGCAGTACTTC. Translating it yields CASSLYQGTYEQYF.

This sequence joins TRBV5-1 and TRBJ2-7; 7 positions match TRBD2. This CDR3 comprises 12 residues. Germline CDR1 and CDR2: SGHRS and YFSETQ. J gave up 5 bases and V 1 base, and 0 bases lay outside the gene matches. CDR3 loop: CASSLSGDEQYF. The CDR3 nucleotides are TGCGCCAGCAGCTTGAGCGGGGACGAGCAGTACTTC.

The chain has TRBV5-1 and TRBJ2-6; D perhaps matches TRBD1 (5 bases). The V gene lost 6 bases and the J gene lost 2 bases, with 18 bases spanning the gap. Looked up from germline, CDR1 is SGHRS and CDR2 is YFSETQ. The CDR3 loop spans 17 amino acids. CDR3 in DNA: TGCGCCAGCACTCTTGTCAGGGCTGTTCCTGGGGCCAACGTCCTGACTTTC. It is translated as CASTLVRAVPGANVLTF.

This clone has just a few counts. The V gene is TRBV7-9, the J gene TRBJ2-1; 9 positions agree with TRBD2. The trim removed 3 bases at V and 0 bases at J, leaving 3 bases unmatched. The CDR3 spans 16 residues. Per germline, CDR1 SEHNR and CDR2 FQNEAQ (reference sequence). The CDR3 nucleotides are TGTGCCAGCAGCTTGTCTAGCGGGATCTCCTACAATGAGCAGTTCTTC. Amino acid sequence: CASSLSSGISYNEQFF.

This clone was counted ten times or more. The chain recombines TRBV30 with TRBJ2-3; 9 bases line up with TRBD2. The CDR3 runs to 15 residues. Losses at the gene ends were 2 bases for V and 6 bases for J; bases not matched to a gene: 9. In germline, CDR1 is GTSNPN, CDR2 SVGIG (reference sequence). CDR3 bases: TGTGCCTGGAGTCGGGCGAGTAGCGGGAGCGATACGCAGTATTTT. It translates to CAWSRASSGSDTQYF.

The chain employs TRBV29-1 and TRBJ2-3, with D unresolved. This CDR3 is 13 amino acids long. CDR1 SQVTM and CDR2 ANQGSEA come from the germline V gene. The CDR3 reads CRASSAGSDTQYF. The CDR3 bases are TGCAGAGCCAGCTCCGCCGGGTCGGATACGCAGTATTTT.

The J gene is TRBJ2-1, the V gene TRBV7-9, with D perhaps matching TRBD2 (6 bases). This CDR3 spans 16 amino acids. V shed 5 bases and J shed 4 bases, with 18 bases lying between them. CDR1 SEHNR and CDR2 FQNEAQ come from the germline V gene (reference sequence). The CDR3 region is CASSPPGLAKYNEQFF. The CDR3 DNA is TGTGCCAGCAGCCCCCCCGGGCTAGCGAAGTACAATGAGCAGTTCTTC. Full variable domain (rest looked up from reference TRBV7-9 and TRBJ2-1): DTGVSQNPRHKITKRGQNVTFRCDPISEHNRLYWYRQTLGQGPEFLTYFQNEAQLEKSRLLSDRFSAERPKGSFSTLEIQRTEQGDSAMYLCASSPPGLAKYNEQFFGPGTRLTVL.

In DNA, the CDR3 is TGTGCCAGCAGCCAAGGTTGCTCGGGGACAGCTGCTCCAGATACGCAGTATTTT. Translation gives CASSQGCSGTAAPDTQYF. The genes are TRBV14 and TRBJ2-3, with 7 bases aligning to TRBD1. Trimming removed 1 base from V and 4 bases from J; junction bases left unmatched: 14. This CDR3 is built from 18 residues. The germline CDR1 and CDR2 sequences are SGHDN and FVKESK.